This TCR beta chain was retrieved from a study of control samples from healthy donors and cancer patients. This CDR3 has 16 residues. The germline gives CDR1 MDHEN, CDR2 SYDVKM. Trimming pared 1 base from V and 3 bases from J, leaving 13 bases between. Measured with immunoSEQ multiplex PCR; TCRdb has only the in-frame clones, and not every one. The sample lists about 120,000 clones, roughly 87% occurring once. Material for sequencing was blood. The chain couples TRBV28 to TRBJ2-1; D uncertain. This receptor was obtained from a man aged 18 to 29 in good health. The CDR3 sequence is CASSLYGISYYNEQFF. CDR3 nucleotides: TGTGCCAGCAGTTTATACGGTATCTCTTACTACAATGAGCAGTTCTTC.